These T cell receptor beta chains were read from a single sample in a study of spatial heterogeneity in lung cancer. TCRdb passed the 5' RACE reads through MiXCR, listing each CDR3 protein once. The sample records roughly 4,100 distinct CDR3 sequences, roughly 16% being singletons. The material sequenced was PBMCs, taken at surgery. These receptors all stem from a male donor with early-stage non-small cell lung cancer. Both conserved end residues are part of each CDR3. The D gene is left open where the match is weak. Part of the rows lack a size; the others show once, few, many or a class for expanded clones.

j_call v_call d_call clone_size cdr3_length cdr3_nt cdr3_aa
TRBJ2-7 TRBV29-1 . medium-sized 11 TGCAGCGTTGTCAGCTCCTACGAGCAGTACTTC CSVVSSYEQYF
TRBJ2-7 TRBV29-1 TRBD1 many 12 TGCAGCGCCCAGGGGGCAAGTACCGAGCAGTACTTC CSAQGASTEQYF
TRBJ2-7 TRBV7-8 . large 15 TGTGCCAGCAGCTTGGGGCCCTACTCCTCCTACGAGCAGTACTTC CASSLGPYSSYEQYF
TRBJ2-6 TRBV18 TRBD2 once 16 TGTGCCAGCTCACCCCCCGGGAGGGCTGGGGCCAACGTCCTGACTTTC CASSPPGRAGANVLTF
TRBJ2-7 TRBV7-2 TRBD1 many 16 TGTGCCAGCAGCTCCGACAGGGGAGAATCCTCCTACGAGCAGTACTTC CASSSDRGESSYEQYF
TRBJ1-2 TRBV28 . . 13 TGTGCCAGCACCCCGCGATTGGGGGGGAGCTACACCTTC CASTPRLGGSYTF
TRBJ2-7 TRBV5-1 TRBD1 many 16 TGCGCCAGCAGCTTGGACCCGCGGACAGGGGGAGACGAGCAGTACTTC CASSLDPRTGGDEQYF
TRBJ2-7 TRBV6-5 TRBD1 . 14 TGTGCCAGCAGTCTCAGGACAGGCTCCTACGAGCAGTACTTC CASSLRTGSYEQYF
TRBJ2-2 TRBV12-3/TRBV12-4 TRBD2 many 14 TGTGCCAGCACCCGGGGGGTGGGACCCGGGGAGCTGTTTTTT CASTRGVGPGELFF
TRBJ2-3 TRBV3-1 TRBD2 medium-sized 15 TGTGCCAGCAGCCCTACTAGCGGTAGCACAGATACGCAGTATTTT CASSPTSGSTDTQYF
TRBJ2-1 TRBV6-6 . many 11 TGTGCCAGCAGCCTCCGCGATGAGCAGTTCTTC CASSLRDEQFF
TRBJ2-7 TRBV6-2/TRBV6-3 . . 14 TGTGCCAGCAGTTCCCGGACTACCCTCTACGAGCAGTACTTC CASSSRTTLYEQYF
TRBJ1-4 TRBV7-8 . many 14 TGTGCCAGCAGCTTGGGGCGACGGGCTGAAAAACTGTTTTTT CASSLGRRAEKLFF
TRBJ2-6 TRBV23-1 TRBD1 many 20 TGCGCCAGCAGTCACTTCCGGGACAGCCTAATGGGCTCTGGGGCCAACGTCCTGACTTTC CASSHFRDSLMGSGANVLTF
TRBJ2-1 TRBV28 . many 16 TGTGCCAGCAGGGGCGGGTCTAGCGTAAACTACAATGAGCAGTTCTTC CASRGGSSVNYNEQFF
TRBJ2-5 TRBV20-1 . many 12 TGCAGTGCTAGAGATCGGGTAGAGACCCAGTACTTC CSARDRVETQYF
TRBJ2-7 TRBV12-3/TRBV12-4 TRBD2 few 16 TGTGCCAGCAGCCGAGAGATGTCCGGGGGGAGCTACGAGCAGTACTTC CASSREMSGGSYEQYF
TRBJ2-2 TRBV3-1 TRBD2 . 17 TGTGCCAGCAGCCAAGATACGCTAGCGGGGGTGACCGGGGAGCTGTTTTTT CASSQDTLAGVTGELFF
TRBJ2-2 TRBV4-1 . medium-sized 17 TGCGCCAGCAGCCGGGTCTCCACAGGGACGAACACCGGGGAGCTGTTTTTT CASSRVSTGTNTGELFF
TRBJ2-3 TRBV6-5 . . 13 TGTGCCAGCAGATCGGTAGGCAGAGATACGCAGTATTTT CASRSVGRDTQYF
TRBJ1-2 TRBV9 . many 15 TGTGCCAGCAGCGTAGGGGGGGACGGAGTCTATGGCTACACCTTC CASSVGGDGVYGYTF
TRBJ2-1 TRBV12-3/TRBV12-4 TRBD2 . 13 TGTGCCAGCAAAGCAGCGGGAACCAATGAGCAGTTCTTC CASKAAGTNEQFF
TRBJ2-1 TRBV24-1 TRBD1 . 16 TGTGCCACCAGTGACCTAGGGGACGGGACAGGGAACGAGCAGTTCTTC CATSDLGDGTGNEQFF
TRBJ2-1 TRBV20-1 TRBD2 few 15 TGCAGTGCTAGAGATCTGGCCAGCGGGAGCCATGAGCAGTTCTTC CSARDLASGSHEQFF
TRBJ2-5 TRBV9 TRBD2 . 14 TGTGCCAGCAGCGTGGTTTCAGCGGGGGAGACCCAGTACTTC CASSVVSAGETQYF
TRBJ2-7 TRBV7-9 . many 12 TGTGCCAGCAGCTTTAGAGGGGACGAGCAGTACTTC CASSFRGDEQYF
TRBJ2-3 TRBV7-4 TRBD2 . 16 TGTGCCAGCAGCATTGGACTAGCGGGACACACAGATACGCAGTATTTT CASSIGLAGHTDTQYF
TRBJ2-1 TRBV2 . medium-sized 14 TGTGCCAGCTTGAGGGAGGGGGCAAGCAATGAGCAGTTCTTC CASLREGASNEQFF
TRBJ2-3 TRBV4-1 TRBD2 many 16 TGCGCCAGCAGCCCTACTAGCGGGAGCAGCACAGATACGCAGTATTTT CASSPTSGSSTDTQYF
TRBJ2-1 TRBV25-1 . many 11 TGTGCCAGCACAAACTACAATGAGCAGTTCTTC CASTNYNEQFF
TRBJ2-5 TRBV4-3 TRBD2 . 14 TGCGCCAGCAGCCAAGTGGGACTAATAGAGACCCAGTACTTC CASSQVGLIETQYF
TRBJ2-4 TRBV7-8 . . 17 TGTGCCAGCAGCTCTCGACCCAGCCGGGTCGCCAAAAACATTCAGTACTTC CASSSRPSRVAKNIQYF
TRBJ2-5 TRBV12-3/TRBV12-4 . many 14 TGTGCCAGCACCATAGGCCTTCAACGAGAGACCCAGTACTTC CASTIGLQRETQYF
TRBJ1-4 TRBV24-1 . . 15 TGTGCCACCAGTGACCGCGACGGTTCTAATGAAAAACTGTTTTTT CATSDRDGSNEKLFF
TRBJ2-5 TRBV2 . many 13 TGTGCCACTTCACACGGTTTCCGAGAGACCCAGTACTTC CATSHGFRETQYF
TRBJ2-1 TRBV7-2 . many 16 TGTGCCAGCAGCAAATATGAGGGCCGCTCCTACAATGAGCAGTTCTTC CASSKYEGRSYNEQFF
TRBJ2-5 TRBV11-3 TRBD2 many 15 TGTGCCAGCAGCTTGGGACTAGCGGGAGGAGAGACCCAGTACTTC CASSLGLAGGETQYF
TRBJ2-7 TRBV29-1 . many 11 TGCAGCGTTGATAGCGGCCGGGAGCAGTACTTC CSVDSGREQYF
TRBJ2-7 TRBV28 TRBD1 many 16 TGTGCCAGCAGTCCCTACCGACCTGGACAGGGGGGCGAGCAGTACTTC CASSPYRPGQGGEQYF
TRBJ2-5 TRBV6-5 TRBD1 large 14 TGTGCCAGCCTGGACAGGGGGACTGTGGAGACCCAGTACTTC CASLDRGTVETQYF